Listed below are T cell receptor beta chains from one sample, sequenced in a study of blood T cell repertoires in COVID-19. Measured with immunoSEQ multiplex PCR; TCRdb has only the in-frame clones, and not every one. The sample gives 200,000 to 300,000 clones, 70% to 90% of which show up once; approximately 3.5% is in the top ten. Sequenced input: PBMCs or T cells enriched from blood (not recorded which). The origin of the receptors is a woman aged 40-49 years with acute COVID-19. Each CDR3 is given with its conserved first and last residue. The D gene is left open where the match is weak. A row's size may be missing; if present it is once, few, many or a size class.

clone_size	v_call	d_call	j_call	cdr3_aa	cdr3_nt
.	TRBV2	TRBD1	TRBJ2-5	CASSYRTGEGETQYF	TGTGCCAGCAGTTATAGAACAGGGGAAGGAGAGACCCAGTACTTC
.	TRBV19	.	TRBJ2-5	CASSMSGETQYF	TGTGCCAGTAGTATGAGTGGAGAGACCCAGTACTTC
.	TRBV3-1/TRBV3-2	.	TRBJ2-6	CASSLPGGANVLTF	TGTGCCAGCAGCCTTCCGGGTGGGGCCAACGTCCTGACTTTC
.	TRBV11-3	.	TRBJ2-1	CASSPLRGDLSNEQFF	TGTGCCAGCAGCCCCCTCAGGGGGGACCTCTCCAATGAGCAGTTCTTC
.	TRBV12-3/TRBV12-4	.	TRBJ2-3	CASRVRGDTQYF	TGTGCCAGCAGGGTCCGGGGGGATACGCAGTATTTT
.	TRBV19	TRBD1	TRBJ1-5	CASKTTGTGDQPQHF	TGTGCCAGTAAAACCACCGGGACAGGCGACCAGCCCCAGCATTTT
.	TRBV19	.	TRBJ1-2	CASSMGEQGYTF	TGTGCCAGTAGTATGGGTGAACAGGGCTACACCTTC
.	TRBV6-1	.	TRBJ1-5	CASSKDFGRINQPQHF	TGTGCCAGCAGTAAAGATTTCGGGAGGATAAATCAGCCCCAGCATTTT
.	TRBV29-1	.	TRBJ2-7	CSVEEGAYYEQYF	TGCAGCGTTGAAGAGGGAGCCTACTACGAGCAGTACTTC
.	TRBV6-5	.	TRBJ2-6	CASSYDRAGANVLTF	TGTGCCAGCAGTTACGATAGAGCTGGGGCCAACGTCCTGACTTTC
.	TRBV5-1	TRBD1	TRBJ1-1	CASSAGQGGPEAFF	TGCGCCAGCAGCGCCGGACAGGGGGGGCCTGAAGCTTTCTTT
once	TRBV14	TRBD2	TRBJ2-1	CASSRRASGMSSYNEQFF	TGTGCCAGCAGCAGAAGGGCTAGCGGGATGAGCTCCTACAATGAGCAGTTCTTC
.	TRBV15	TRBD1	TRBJ1-3	CATSRGTEAGNTIYF	TGTGCCACCAGCAGGGGGACAGAGGCTGGAAACACCATATATTTT
.	TRBV28	.	TRBJ1-2	CASSVGQEGGYTF	TGTGCCAGCAGTGTGGGGCAGGAGGGTGGCTACACCTTC
few	TRBV30	TRBD2	TRBJ2-1	CAWRSPAGEQFF	TGTGCCTGGAGATCTCCAGCGGGAGAGCAGTTCTTC
.	TRBV4-2	.	TRBJ2-7	CASSQDAAETYEQYF	TGTGCCAGCAGCCAAGACGCTGCGGAGACCTACGAGCAGTACTTC
.	TRBV5-1	TRBD2	TRBJ2-1	CASRTGLAGDNEQFF	TGCGCCAGCCGTACCGGACTAGCGGGAGACAATGAGCAGTTCTTC
.	TRBV5-4	.	TRBJ2-2	CASTAGKPGELFF	TGTGCCAGCACTGCGGGGAAGCCCGGGGAGCTGTTTTTT
.	TRBV19	TRBD2	TRBJ2-5	CASSIGSGRLQETQYF	TGTGCCAGTAGTATAGGAAGCGGGAGGTTACAAGAGACCCAGTACTTC
.	TRBV19	TRBD1	TRBJ2-7	CASSDETGVSNYEQYF	TGTGCCAGTAGTGACGAAACAGGGGTATCTAACTACGAGCAGTACTTC
.	TRBV28	.	TRBJ2-3	CASSYRVLDTQYF	TGTGCCAGCAGTTACAGGGTTTTAGATACGCAGTATTTT
.	TRBV9	.	TRBJ2-3	CASSVGTNTDTQYF	TGTGCCAGCAGCGTGGGGACAAACACAGATACGCAGTATTTT
.	TRBV6-1	.	TRBJ2-7	CASSERARNYEQYF	TGTGCCAGCAGTGAGAGGGCTAGAAACTACGAGCAGTACTTC
.	TRBV25-1	.	TRBJ2-1	CASSESPAPINEQFF	TGTGCCAGCAGTGAATCTCCTGCCCCTATCAATGAGCAGTTCTTC
.	TRBV6-5	TRBD1	TRBJ2-7	CASRTGGSEQYF	TGTGCCAGCAGGACAGGGGGATCCGAGCAGTACTTC
.	TRBV7-9	TRBD1	TRBJ2-2	CASSPTGPGELFF	TGTGCCAGCAGCCCGACAGGGCCCGGGGAGCTGTTTTTT
.	TRBV2	TRBD2	TRBJ2-2	CASSERGYTGELFF	TGTGCCAGCAGCGAGCGGGGCTACACCGGGGAGCTGTTTTTT
.	TRBV19	TRBD2	TRBJ2-1	CASSNAGGNEQFF	TGTGCCAGTAGTAATGCGGGGGGCAATGAGCAGTTCTTC
.	TRBV2	TRBD2	TRBJ2-1	CASSSGLNEQFF	TGTGCCAGCAGTTCGGGACTAAATGAGCAGTTCTTC
.	TRBV7-9	TRBD1	TRBJ2-1	CAAAVQGGIAEQFF	TGTGCTGCAGCAGTACAGGGGGGTATCGCTGAGCAGTTCTTC
.	TRBV19	TRBD1	TRBJ1-5	CASAYQGAIYQPQHF	TGTGCCAGCGCGTATCAGGGGGCGATTTATCAGCCCCAGCATTTT
.	TRBV24-1	TRBD1	TRBJ2-1	CATSDSRGQRYNEQFF	TGTGCCACCAGTGATTCGAGGGGACAGCGATACAATGAGCAGTTCTTC
.	TRBV7-9	TRBD2	TRBJ2-2	CASEKLAGVAGELFF	TGTGCCAGCGAGAAATTAGCGGGAGTCGCCGGGGAGCTGTTTTTT
few	TRBV24-1	.	TRBJ2-3	CATSDFGSGSEDTQYF	TGTGCCACCAGTGATTTTGGTAGCGGATCCGAAGATACGCAGTATTTT
.	TRBV11-3	TRBD2	TRBJ2-1	CASSLSGSPLNEQFF	TGTGCCAGCAGCTTGAGCGGGAGTCCCCTCAATGAGCAGTTCTTC
.	TRBV11-3	TRBD2	TRBJ2-1	CASSLGIGRFFEQFF	TGTGCCAGCAGCTTAGGTATCGGGAGGTTTTTTGAGCAGTTCTTC
.	TRBV2	TRBD2	TRBJ2-1	CASSLSLAGVVNEQFF	TGTGCCAGCAGTCTATCACTAGCGGGAGTGGTGAATGAGCAGTTCTTC
.	TRBV1	.	TRBJ2-7	CTTAMTSGEDYEQYF	TGCACCACCGCCATGACTAGCGGAGAGGACTACGAGCAGTACTTC
.	TRBV12-3/TRBV12-4	TRBD1	TRBJ1-2	CASSQGADGYTF	TGTGCCAGCAGCCAGGGGGCGGATGGCTACACCTTC
once	TRBV6-5	.	TRBJ2-5	CASSPTGAKQETQYF	TGTGCCAGCAGTCCCACCGGAGCCAAACAAGAGACCCAGTACTTC
once	TRBV6-5	.	TRBJ1-3	CASSYSRRGGNTIYF	TGTGCCAGCAGTTACTCCCGACGAGGAGGAAACACCATATATTTT
.	TRBV7-2	TRBD2	TRBJ2-7	CASSPGTSGSNEQYF	TGTGCCAGCAGCCCCGGGACTAGCGGGAGCAACGAGCAGTACTTC
.	TRBV6-5	TRBD1	TRBJ1-1	CASRGQMNTEAFF	TGTGCCAGCAGGGGACAGATGAACACTGAAGCTTTCTTT